The T cell receptor (beta chain) described here comes from a study of human T cells and chemical hapten exposure. The V end lost 5 bases, the J end lost 9 bases, and 14 bases lay between the germline ends. The CDR3 is 13 residues long. Germline V gene lookup returns CDR1 SGHTA and CDR2 FQGNSA. Unique molecular identifiers were linked by the library to individual cDNA molecules. Original handling: Samples ranged from 23,224 to 690,600 TCRs, with a median of roughly 93,000. TCRdb re-derived calls from the RACE reads in MiXCR, one entry per CDR3 protein. For this entry, the V and J calls and clone size follow TCRdb and not the study's own pipeline. The table shows about 190,000 distinct CDR3 sequences, with around 25% occurring only once. Time point indicated: patch test 3, about 24 weeks after DPC sensitization. Treatment described: therapeutic diphenylcyclopropenone sensitization with weekly scalp DPC. Patches went on only after blood had been drawn each time.

The chain has TRBV7-2 and TRBJ2-1, with D perhaps TRBD2 (6 bases). The sequence was obtained from a woman between 35 and 50 years old with alopecia areata. Some clones in this sample may be carry-over from other donors' samples. The source material was whole blood, sampled in connection with sensitization to the hapten diphenylcyclopropenone (DPC). The CDR3 DNA sequence: TGTGCCAGCAGCCCCCCGGGGGACGTTGAGCAGTTCTTC. Protein product: CASSPPGDVEQFF.